This T cell receptor (beta chain) stems from a study of control samples from healthy donors and cancer patients. Data came from immunoSEQ multiplex PCR; TCRdb stores just in-frame clones and leaves some out. The sample has about 140,000 clones; roughly 94% are singletons. CDR3 length equals 15 residues. Trimming cost V 6 bases and J 4 bases; bases outside gene matches: 7. Germline values: CDR1 SGHTA, CDR2 FQGTGA. Sequencing was performed on blood. This TCR came from a man in his forties or fifties in good health. The rearrangement uses TRBV7-3 and TRBJ2-1; 9 bases align to TRBD2. The DNA for the CDR3 is TGTGCCAGCAGTCGCGCTAGCGGGGTTTACAATGAGCAGTTCTTC. It encodes CASSRASGVYNEQFF.